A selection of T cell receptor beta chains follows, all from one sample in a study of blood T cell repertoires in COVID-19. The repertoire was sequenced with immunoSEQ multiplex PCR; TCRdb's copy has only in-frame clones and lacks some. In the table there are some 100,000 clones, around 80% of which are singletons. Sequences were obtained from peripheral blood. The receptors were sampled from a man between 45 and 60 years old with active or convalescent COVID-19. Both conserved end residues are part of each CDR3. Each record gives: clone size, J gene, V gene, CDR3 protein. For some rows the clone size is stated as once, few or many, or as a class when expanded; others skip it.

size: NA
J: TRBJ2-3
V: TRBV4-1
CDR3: CASSRPGLSVTDTQYF

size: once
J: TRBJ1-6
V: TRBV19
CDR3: CASSIAQGNSPLHF

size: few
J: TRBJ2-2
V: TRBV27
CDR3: CASSYDSTGELFF

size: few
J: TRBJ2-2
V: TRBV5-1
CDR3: CASSLEQVGELFF

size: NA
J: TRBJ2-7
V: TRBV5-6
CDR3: CASSLVQGVGEQYF

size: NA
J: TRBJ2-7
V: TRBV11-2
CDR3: CASSSGGAIGEQYF

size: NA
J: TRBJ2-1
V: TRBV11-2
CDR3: CASSSLLAGGYNEQFF

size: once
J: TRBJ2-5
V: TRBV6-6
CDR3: CASSAGTSGSKTQYF

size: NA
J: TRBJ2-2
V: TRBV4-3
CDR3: CASSSSAGLITGELFF

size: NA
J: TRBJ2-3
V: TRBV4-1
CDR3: CASSLDDRTGTDTQYF

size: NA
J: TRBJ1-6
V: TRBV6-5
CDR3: CASRPGLNSPLHF

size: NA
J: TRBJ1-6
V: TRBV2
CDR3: CASSETGNNSPLHF

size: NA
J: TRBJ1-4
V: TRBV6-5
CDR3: CASSLERGKEKLFF

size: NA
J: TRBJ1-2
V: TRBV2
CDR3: CASCLQGDYGYTF

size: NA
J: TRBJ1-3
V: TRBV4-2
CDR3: CASSQDIGGGSGNTIYF

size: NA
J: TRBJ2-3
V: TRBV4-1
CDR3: CASSHPRTDTQYF

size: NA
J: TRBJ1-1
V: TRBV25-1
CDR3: CASSDTGTRPPEAFF

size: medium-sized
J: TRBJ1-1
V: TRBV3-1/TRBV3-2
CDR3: CASSLQQGRNTEAFF

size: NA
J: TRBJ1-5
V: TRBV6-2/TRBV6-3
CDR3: CASSAGEGQPQHF

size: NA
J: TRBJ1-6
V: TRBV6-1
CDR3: CASSEKGGIYSPLHF

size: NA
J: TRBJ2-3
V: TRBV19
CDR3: CASSSTSGGTDTQYF

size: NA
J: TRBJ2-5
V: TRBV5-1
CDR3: CASSLVASGGQETQYF

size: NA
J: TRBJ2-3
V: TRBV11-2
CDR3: CASRNGLGATDTQYF

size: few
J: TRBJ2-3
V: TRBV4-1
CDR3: CASSLQGAGDTQYF

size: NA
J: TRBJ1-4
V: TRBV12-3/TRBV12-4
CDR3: CASYGQGDEKLFF

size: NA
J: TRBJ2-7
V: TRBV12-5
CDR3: CASEPLGQGNF

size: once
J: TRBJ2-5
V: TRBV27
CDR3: CASSWGLQGETQYF

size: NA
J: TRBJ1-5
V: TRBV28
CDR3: CASSSLRGEDQPQHF

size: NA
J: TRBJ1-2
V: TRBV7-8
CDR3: CASSLGQAFYGYTF

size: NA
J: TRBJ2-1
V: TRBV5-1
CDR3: CASSLAGQINEQFF

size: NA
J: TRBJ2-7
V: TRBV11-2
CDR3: CASSLDRGGGSYEQYF

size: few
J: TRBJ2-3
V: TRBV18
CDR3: CASSPPASGGPDTQYF

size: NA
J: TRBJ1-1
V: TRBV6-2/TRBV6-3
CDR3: CASSPGGRTEAFF

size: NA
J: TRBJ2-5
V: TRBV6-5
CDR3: CASSIQTGPETQYF

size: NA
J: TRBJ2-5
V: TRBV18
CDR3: CASSLQETQYF

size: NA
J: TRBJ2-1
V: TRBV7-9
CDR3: CASSLVPPGTKQFF

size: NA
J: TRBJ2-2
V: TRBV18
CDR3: CASSPGDSTGELFF

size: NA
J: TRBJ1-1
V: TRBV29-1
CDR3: CSVSGGSEAFF

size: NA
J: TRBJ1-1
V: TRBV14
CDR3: CASSLYRGSNTEAFF

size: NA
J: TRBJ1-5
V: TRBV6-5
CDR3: CASSWGQGGNQPQHF

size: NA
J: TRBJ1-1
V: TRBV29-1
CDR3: CSVEDRRNTEAFF

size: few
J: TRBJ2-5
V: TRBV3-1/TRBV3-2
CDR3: CASSRSTGKEETQYF

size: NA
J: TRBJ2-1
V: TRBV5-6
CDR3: CASSPPPRGAYNEQFF

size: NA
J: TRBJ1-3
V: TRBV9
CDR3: CASSGTVLAGNTIYF

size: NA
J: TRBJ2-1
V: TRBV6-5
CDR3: CASNRLQGSEQFF

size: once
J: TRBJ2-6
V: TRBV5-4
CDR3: CASSSDSSGANVLTF

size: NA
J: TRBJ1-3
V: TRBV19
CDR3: CASSPRDTRNTIYF

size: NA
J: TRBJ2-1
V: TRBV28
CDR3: CASSSQGTYNEQFF

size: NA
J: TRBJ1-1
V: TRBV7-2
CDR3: CASSKNSDTEAFF

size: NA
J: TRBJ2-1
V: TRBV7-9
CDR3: CASSLARSSYNEQFF